This passage covers 6 T cell receptor beta chains from one sample sequenced in a study of T-cell memory formation after mild COVID-19. MiXCR was run by TCRdb on the 5' RACE reads, yielding one entry per CDR3 protein. The sample carries over 450,000 distinct CDR3 sequences, roughly 22% recorded once. Material for sequencing was PBMCs or a T cell subset sorted from them (not recorded which). The receptor set was obtained from an adult woman who had mild COVID-19 (a few samples of this study predate the infection). Cell type and time point are not known.

This clonotype has just a few counts. V gene TRBV5-1 combines with J gene TRBJ1-2, with 9 bases identical to TRBD1. CDR3 size: 16 residues. Germline V CDR1 and CDR2: SGHRS, YFSETQ. With V trimmed by 4 bases and J by 5 bases, 12 bases remained unmatched. The CDR3 DNA sequence: TGCGCCAGCAGCACCGGGACAGGGTTTTATCTATATGGCTACACCTTC. The encoded protein is CASSTGTGFYLYGYTF.

This clonotype appeared many times. The CDR3 DNA follows: TGTGCCAGCAGTTTATGGGAGCTAGCGGGGGGGCCCGGGGAGCTGTTTTTT. This gives the protein CASSLWELAGGPGELFF. The V gene is TRBV28, the J gene TRBJ2-2; the match to TRBD2 covers 12 bases. Trimming took 0 bases from V and 6 from J; bases not matched to a gene: 5. The CDR3 extends over 17 amino acids. Germline values: CDR1 MDHEN, CDR2 SYDVKM.

This clonotype showed up just a few times. The chain employs TRBV2 and TRBJ1-2, with D unclear. CDR1 and CDR2 (germline): SNHLY, FYNNEI. The germline V and J ends were trimmed by 8 bases and 1 base, with 20 bases remaining between them. This CDR3 has 16 amino acids. The CDR3 loop reads CASSGPLGVGNYGYTF. The CDR3 DNA reads as TGTGCCAGCTCTGGGCCACTCGGGGTGGGTAACTATGGCTACACCTTC.

This clonotype showed up just a few times. The V and J genes are TRBV20-1 and TRBJ2-2, with a possible D match to TRBD2 (5 bases). V gave up 0 bases and J gave up 4 bases, with 12 bases separating them. CDR3 length: 15 amino acids. The V gene's germline CDR1 is DFQATT and CDR2 SNEGSKA (reference sequence). The DNA for the CDR3 is TGCAGTGCTAGAGAAAGAGCGGCCTCCACCGGGGAGCTGTTTTTT. The encoded protein is CSARERAASTGELFF.

J is TRBJ2-7 and V is TRBV9; 10 bases align to TRBD1. The CDR3 has 15 residues. Germline CDR1 SGDLS, CDR2 YYNGEE. Trimming took 3 bases from V and 7 from J; bases not matched to a gene: 10. The CDR3 here is CASSARARTGGEQYF. The CDR3 coding sequence is TGTGCCAGCAGCGCCCGAGCCAGGACAGGGGGGGAGCAGTACTTC.

Regarding this clonotype: One end of the junction varies from germline; a read error may be responsible. The chain carries TRBV6-2 or TRBV6-3 and TRBJ2-1; 12 nucleotides line up with TRBD2. This CDR3 has 14 residues. From germline, CDR1 is MNHEY and CDR2 SVGEGT. The CDR3 DNA reads as TGTGCCAGCAGTTACGACCTAGCGGGGGGGACACCCTCTTTC. It is translated as CASSYDLAGGTPSF.